This T cell receptor beta chain was sequenced during a study of T cell responses to AZD1222 COVID-19 vaccine. In the case of this clone: Antigen: not known.

Study results and limitations: Spike-specific TCR breadth and depth were elevated following two AZD1222 doses. Clonal diversity was possibly underestimated; the donors were predominantly white British and more often female. Only after the peak T cell response were repertoires sampled. Spike as a whole was targeted by vaccine-associated CD4 TCRs, dominant at 160-218 and 743-854.

The CDR3 loop spans 16 amino acids. Germline assignment: CDR1 MGHRA and CDR2 YSYEKL. The V and J ends lost 0 bases and 10 bases respectively, with 18 bases between them. Measured with immunoSEQ multiplex PCR; TCRdb has only the in-frame clones, and not every one. The table includes 95,000 to 120,000 clones, approximately 89% detected once. The chain uses TRBV4-1 and TRBJ1-4; D may be TRBD1 (5 bases). The clonotype originates from an adult in good health. The specimen comprised peripheral blood, sampled on day 0 of MenACWY control vaccination. CDR3 bases: TGCGCCAGCAGCCAAGATTTCGGGACGCCGGAAGGAAAACTGTTTTTT. This sequence encodes CASSQDFGTPEGKLFF.